This passage covers 13 T cell receptor beta chains from one sample sequenced in a study of regulatory T cells in long-lasting Graves disease. Stated time point: persistent/refractory GD, antithyroid drugs over 5 years with positive TRAb. Extracted RNA from PBMCs served as the source of the TCR library. TCR beta libraries were built with iRepertoire HTBI primers and Arm-PCR of CDR3 regions. MiXCR, applied by TCRdb to the multiplex PCR reads, yields one record per CDR3 protein. The sample includes over 450,000 distinct CDR3 sequences, roughly 21% of them seen just once. The source was peripheral blood mononuclear cells (PBMCs), collected when the disease was refractory, from a patient treated with antithyroid drugs. These receptors came from a female donor with Graves disease.

This sequence joins TRBV7-8 and TRBJ1-3, with D uncertain. V lost 1 base and J 0 bases, leaving 13 bases between the germline ends. The CDR3 has 17 residues. CDR1 and CDR2 from the germline V gene are SGHVS and FQNEAQ. CDR3 protein: CASSLGAGDYSGNTIYF. The CDR3 DNA is TGTGCCAGCAGCTTAGGGGCAGGAGATTACTCTGGAAACACCATATATTTT. Full variable domain (missing parts from reference TRBV7-8 and TRBJ1-3): GAGVSQSPRYKVAKRGQDVALRCDPISGHVSLFWYQQALGQGPEFLTYFQNEAQLDKSGLPSDRFFAERPEGSVSTLKIQRTQQEDSAVYLCASSLGAGDYSGNTIYFGEGSWLTVV.

This clonotype was observed a few times. Since a much larger clone is just one base distant, this may be a read error. The chain couples TRBV11-2 to TRBJ2-5; 7 bases align to TRBD1. The germline gives CDR1 SGHAT, CDR2 FQNNGV. CDR3 length: 15 amino acids. The CDR3 nucleotides read TGTGCCTGCAGCTTGCAACCGGGACAGCAAGAGACCCAGTACTTC. It yields the protein CACSLQPGQQETQYF.

This clonotype was detected only a few times. This chain joins TRBV15 and TRBJ1-2; D gene ambiguous. This CDR3 is built from 13 residues. Germline CDR1 is LNHNV and CDR2 is YYDKDF (reference sequence). Trimming cost V 3 bases and J 10 bases, with 15 bases left between them. The DNA of the CDR3 is TGTGCCACCAGCAGGGGCCCTGACGAGGCCTACACCTTC. It specifies CATSRGPDEAYTF.

The rearrangement joins TRBV4-3 to TRBJ2-5; D unclear. The CDR3 runs to 15 residues. Germline CDR1 LGHNA, CDR2 YSLEER. Trimming stripped 1 base from V and 2 bases from J, with 11 bases between. For the CDR3, the DNA is TGCGCCAGCAGCCAAGTTCTGGTTGGACAAGAGACCCAGTACTTC. Protein product: CASSQVLVGQETQYF.

V gene TRBV12-3 or TRBV12-4 combines with J gene TRBJ1-5; D gene unclear. V lost 6 bases to trimming and J lost 6 bases, with 12 bases between them. CDR3 length: 13 residues. The CDR3, as DNA: TGTGCCAGCAGGGGCGACTCAAGTCAGCCCCAGCATTTT. Protein: CASRGDSSQPQHF.

This clonotype was seen repeatedly, ten times or more. V gene TRBV6-1 combines with J gene TRBJ1-4, with D uncertain. Per germline, CDR1 MNHNS and CDR2 SASEGT. Trimming took 5 bases from V and 10 from J, leaving 17 bases between them. This CDR3 has 14 residues. The chain's CDR3 is CASSPDPELAKLFF. The DNA of the CDR3 is TGTGCCAGCAGTCCGGACCCGGAGCTGGCAAAACTGTTTTTT.

As to this clonotype: The germline gene is not matched at one end of the junction; a read error may be the cause. The genes are TRBV6-1 and TRBJ1-2; no definite D call. The CDR3 spans 12 residues. The V gene's germline CDR1 is MNHNS and CDR2 SASEGT. CDR3 bases: TGTGCCGGCAGACCCGACCTCGTGGGCTACACCTTC. Protein sequence: CAGRPDLVGYTF.

This clonotype was recorded at least ten times. This chain joins TRBV6-1 and TRBJ1-1, with D perhaps matching TRBD1 (5 bases). From germline, CDR1 is MNHNS and CDR2 SASEGT. The CDR3 contains 15 residues. V shed 4 bases and J shed 0 bases, with 12 bases lying between them. The CDR3 here is CASSVQGAMNTEAFF. The CDR3 coding sequence is TGTGCCAGCAGTGTTCAGGGCGCTATGAACACTGAAGCTTTCTTT.

This clonotype was seen repeatedly, ten times or more. This chain joins TRBV6-1 and TRBJ1-2; 8 nucleotides agree with TRBD1. Germline V gene data show CDR1 as MNHNS and CDR2 as SASEGT. After removal of 6 bases from V and 5 bases from J, the junction contained 2 bases not matched to a gene. CDR3 length equals 12 residues. The DNA of the CDR3 is TGTGCCAGCAGGGACAGGGTTTATGGCTACACCTTC. This translates into CASRDRVYGYTF.

The sample holds many counts of this clonotype. The chain recombines TRBV12-5 with TRBJ2-7; possibly TRBD2 for D (5 bases). CDR3 size: 11 residues. Germline values: CDR1 LGHNT, CDR2 FRNRAP. The CDR3 loop is CASGFSYEQYF. The CDR3 DNA follows: TGTGCCAGCGGTTTCAGCTACGAGCAGTACTTC.

This clonotype was counted at least ten times. This chain uses TRBV6-1 with TRBJ1-5; TRBD1 aligns across 9 bases. This CDR3 has 15 residues. CDR1 MNHNS and CDR2 SASEGT come from the germline V gene. Trimming cost V 5 bases and J 6 bases; bases outside gene matches: 8. The CDR3 region has the DNA TGTGCCAGCAGTCCGACAGGGGGGATTACTCAGCCCCAGCATTTT. It codes for CASSPTGGITQPQHF.

J is TRBJ1-5 and V is TRBV6-5; tentative D call: TRBD1 (5 bases). The length of the CDR3 is 15 residues. Germline CDR1 and CDR2: MNHEY and SVGAGI. V shed 2 bases and J shed 2 bases, with 10 bases lying between them. The DNA of the CDR3 is TGTGCCAGCAGTTACATGGGGCAGGGCAATCAGCCCCAGCATTTT. Translating it yields CASSYMGQGNQPQHF.

This sequence joins TRBV12-3 or TRBV12-4 and TRBJ1-6, with D maybe TRBD1 (6 bases). This CDR3 comprises 17 residues. Trimming took off 8 bases at V and 5 bases at J, with 22 bases between the two ends. DNA of the CDR3: TGTGCCAGCTCAGAGTGGGACACCCAGCTTAATAATTCACCCCTCCACTTT. Its protein is CASSEWDTQLNNSPLHF.